Shown below are 30 T cell receptor beta chains from a single sample sequenced in a study of PD-1 blockade in classical Hodgkin lymphoma. Data came from immunoSEQ multiplex PCR; TCRdb stores just in-frame clones and leaves some out. The sample has 25,000 to 30,000 clones; over 70% are singletons. As to time point: cycle 4 day 1 (C4D1), after about 6 weeks of nivolumab. Every patient had relapsed following autologous stem cell transplantation, and cohorts differed in brentuximab vedotin exposure. Sequenced here: peripheral blood mononuclear cells (PBMCs), sampled before the fourth cycle of nivolumab. The receptors were sampled from a human donor with classical Hodgkin lymphoma.

The chain carries TRBV5-6 and TRBJ2-7; D might be TRBD2 (7 bases). Trimming stripped 0 bases from V and 7 bases from J, with 17 bases between. The length of the CDR3 is 15 residues. The germline CDR1 and CDR2 sequences are SGHDT and YYEEEE. CDR3 coding DNA: TGTGCCAGCAGCTTGGCGTTAACGGGGGGCGGTGAGCAGTACTTC. Protein: CASSLALTGGGEQYF.

The chain uses TRBV27 and TRBJ1-5; D perhaps matches TRBD1 (6 bases). Per germline, CDR1 MNHEY and CDR2 SMNVEV (reference sequence). The CDR3 is made up of 14 amino acids. V lost 5 bases and J 6 bases, leaving 14 bases between the germline ends. The CDR3 nucleotides are TGTGCCAGCAGTCCCGGGGGGGGCTCTCAGCCCCAGCATTTT. Protein sequence: CASSPGGGSQPQHF.

The chain links TRBV7-3 to TRBJ2-2; 7 nucleotides align to TRBD1. Germline V lookup: CDR1 SGHTA, CDR2 FQGTGA. The CDR3 has 13 residues. V gave up 5 bases and J gave up 7 bases; unmatched junction bases: 4. The CDR3 sequence is CASSQTGDGELFF. DNA of the CDR3: TGTGCCAGCAGCCAAACAGGGGACGGGGAGCTGTTTTTT. The whole variable domain, remainder taken from reference TRBV7-3 and TRBJ2-2, is GAGVSQTPSNKVTEKGKYVELRCDPISGHTALYWYRQSLGQGPEFLIYFQGTGAADDSGLPNDRFFAVRPEGSVSTLKIQRTERGDSAVYLCASSQTGDGELFFGEGSRLTVL.

The rearrangement uses TRBV19 and TRBJ2-5, with D possibly TRBD2 on 5 matching bases. The end of the DNA aligns better with TRBJ2-7, so the J call may be wrong. CDR1 LNHDA and CDR2 SQIVND come from the germline V gene (reference sequence). The CDR3 contains 14 residues. The CDR3 DNA is TGTGCCAGTAGTATCGCGGCGGGCTCCTACGAGCAGTACTTC. This codes for CASSIAAGSYEQYF.

The chain links TRBV7-8 to TRBJ1-6; D ambiguous. The CDR3 loop spans 16 amino acids. The V gene lost 5 bases and the J gene lost 4 bases, with 15 bases spanning the gap. Germline V gene sequence: CDR1 SGHVS, CDR2 FQNEAQ. The CDR3 nucleotides are TGTGCCAGCAGCCGCCAAGTCTTTCTATATAATTCACCCCTCCACTTT. Amino acid sequence: CASSRQVFLYNSPLHF.

This clone was counted only a few times. This sequence joins TRBV7-2 and TRBJ2-7; the D is unclear. Germline assignment: CDR1 SGHTA and CDR2 FQGNSA. The length of the CDR3 is 13 residues. V lost 2 bases, J lost 1 base, and 6 bases lay in between. This CDR3 reads CASSLLASYEQYF. The CDR3 DNA reads TGTGCCAGCAGCTTACTTGCGTCCTACGAGCAGTACTTC. Using reference TRBV7-2 and TRBJ2-7 for the parts outside the CDR3, the full variable domain is GAGVSQSPSNKVTEKGKDVELRCDPISGHTALYWYRQSLGQGLEFLIYFQGNSAPDKSGLPSDRFSAERTGGSVSTLTIQRTQQEDSAVYLCASSLLASYEQYFGPGTRLTVT.

Only a few counts were recorded for this clone. For the CDR3, the DNA is TGTGCCAGCAAGGCAGGGGCCTTCAGCTACACCTTC. This gives the protein CASKAGAFSYTF. The genes are TRBV6-1 and TRBJ1-2, with a weak D call TRBD1 (6 bases). Germline V gene data show CDR1 as MNHNS and CDR2 as SASEGT. The CDR3 totals 12 residues. Trimming pared 7 bases from V and 9 bases from J, leaving 15 bases between.

V and J are TRBV6-5 and TRBJ2-7; perhaps D is TRBD1 or TRBD2 (5 bases each). Germline assignment: CDR1 MNHEY and CDR2 SVGAGI. The length of the CDR3 is 14 residues. Trimming took off 4 bases at V and 2 bases at J, with 12 bases between the two ends. The CDR3 region is CASSLGRDPYEQYF. The CDR3 DNA is TGTGCCAGCAGTTTAGGTAGGGACCCCTACGAGCAGTACTTC.

This rearrangement joins TRBV28 to TRBJ2-1, with D tentatively TRBD1 (5 bases). The CDR3 has 15 residues. Germline V gives CDR1 MDHEN, CDR2 SYDVKM. Trimming took off 4 bases at V and 2 bases at J, with 12 bases between the two ends. CDR3 nucleotides: TGTGCCAGCAGTTGGGGCTCCTTAACCTACAATGAGCAGTTCTTC. Amino acids: CASSWGSLTYNEQFF.

The rearrangement joins TRBV11-3 to TRBJ2-5; a possible D gene is TRBD2 (6 bases). The V end was cut by 2 bases, the J end by 1 base, with 8 bases between. The CDR3 spans 14 residues. Germline values: CDR1 SGHNT, CDR2 YENEEA. The DNA for the CDR3 is TGTGCCAGCAGCTTAACGGGAGTCCAAGAGACCCAGTACTTC. This sequence encodes CASSLTGVQETQYF.

This clone came up once. This chain joins TRBV18 and TRBJ1-2; no definite D call. V lost 3 bases to trimming and J lost 8 bases, with 22 bases between them. The CDR3 runs 16 residues. Germline CDR1 is KGHSH and CDR2 is LQKENI. The CDR3 DNA follows: TGTGCCAGCTCACCGGGTTTGGTTGAGGGCCCAGGCGGCTACACCTTC. The encoded protein is CASSPGLVEGPGGYTF.

The rearrangement links TRBV5-1 to TRBJ2-5; 9 bases are shared with TRBD1. This CDR3 has 14 residues. V shed 4 bases, J shed 1 base, and the junction held 2 bases outside the gene matches. Germline loops: CDR1 SGHRS, CDR2 YFSETQ. CDR3 loop: CASSPGQGQETQYF. In DNA form, the CDR3 reads TGCGCCAGCAGCCCGGGACAGGGCCAAGAGACCCAGTACTTC.

V gene TRBV6-5 combines with J gene TRBJ2-5; unclear D gene. The germline V gene encodes CDR1 MNHEY and CDR2 SVGAGI. The V end lost 0 bases, the J end lost 8 bases, and 4 bases lay between the germline ends. The length of the CDR3 is 11 residues. CDR3 residues: CASSYSYTQYF. CDR3 nucleotide sequence: TGTGCCAGCAGTTACTCCTACACCCAGTACTTC.

About this clone itself: The sample carries other DNA sequences with the same CDR3. This sequence joins TRBV30 and TRBJ2-6, with D perhaps assigned TRBD1 or TRBD2 (5 bases each). This CDR3 spans 14 amino acids. Trimming took 8 bases from V and 4 from J, leaving 15 bases between them. The V gene's germline CDR1 is GTSNPN and CDR2 SVGIG (reference sequence). The CDR3 bases are TGTGCCGGGACGGGGAGCACCGGGGCCAACGTCCTGACTTTC. This sequence encodes CAGTGSTGANVLTF.

The V and J genes are TRBV29-1 and TRBJ1-1; D ambiguous. The CDR3 is made up of 11 amino acids. Germline CDR1 SQVTM, CDR2 ANQGSEA. The ends were cut back, 7 bases at V and 12 bases at J, with 18 bases in the middle. The CDR3 sequence: CSGGRGLVTFF. In nucleotides, the CDR3 is TGCAGCGGCGGCAGAGGGCTTGTGACTTTCTTT.

This chain connects TRBV27 to TRBJ1-2; 7 bases fit TRBD1. V lost 8 bases to trimming and J lost 5 bases; unmatched junction nucleotides: 17. The CDR3 has 16 amino acids. In germline, CDR1 is MNHEY, CDR2 SMNVEV (reference sequence). CDR3 DNA: TGTGCCAGCGCCCTCTCGCTGGCAGGGGGTATGTATGGCTACACCTTC. Translating it yields CASALSLAGGMYGYTF.

The chain links TRBV6-5 to TRBJ2-5, with D possibly TRBD2 on 6 matching bases. Germline CDR1 and CDR2: MNHEY and SVGAGI. The CDR3 sequence is 13 residues long. Trimming took off 8 bases at V and 3 bases at J, with 13 bases between the two ends. The CDR3 DNA reads as TGTGCCAGCTCTAACTGGGGGGAAGAGACCCAGTACTTC. Translated: CASSNWGEETQYF.

The chain carries TRBV9 and TRBJ2-7, with D tentatively TRBD1 (6 bases). Between the trimmed V and J ends, which lost 5 bases and 7 bases, there was a span of 13 bases. This CDR3 has 12 residues. Germline V gene lookup returns CDR1 SGDLS and CDR2 YYNGEE. The chain's CDR3 is CASSATGWEQYF. The CDR3 DNA sequence: TGTGCCAGCAGTGCCACAGGGTGGGAGCAGTACTTC.

The CDR3 loop is CASSIPAGRGHNEQFF. CDR3 bases: TGTGCCAGTAGTATCCCAGCCGGTCGAGGCCACAATGAGCAGTTCTTC. The V and J genes are TRBV19 and TRBJ2-1, with no clear D. Trimming left V 3 bases short and J 5 bases short, with 17 bases between. Germline lookup yields CDR1 LNHDA and CDR2 SQIVND (reference sequence). The CDR3 is 16 residues long. Full variable domain (missing parts from reference TRBV19 and TRBJ2-1): DGGITQSPKYLFRKEGQNVTLSCEQNLNHDAMYWYRQDPGQGLRLIYYSQIVNDFQKGDIAEGYSVSREKKESFPLTVTSAQKNPTAFYLCASSIPAGRGHNEQFFGPGTRLTVL.

Written as DNA, the CDR3 is TGTGCCAGCTCACCTGTATGGGGAGGGTCCTACGAGCAGTACTTC. It yields the protein CASSPVWGGSYEQYF. The chain combines TRBV18 with TRBJ2-7, with 7 bases aligning to TRBD2. Germline CDR1 and CDR2: KGHSH and LQKENI. This CDR3 comprises 15 residues. V was pared by 3 bases and J by 1 base, with 6 bases of the junction left unmatched.

This clone was recorded only once. This chain connects TRBV5-4 to TRBJ1-2; a possible D gene is TRBD1 (5 bases). Germline V CDR1 and CDR2: SGHNT, YYREEE (reference sequence). V was shortened by 4 bases and J by 4 bases, with 17 bases between the two germline ends. CDR3 length: 15 residues. The CDR3 DNA follows: TGTGCCAGCAGCACCGGGACCCTTGAGGGCTATGGCTACACCTTC. Protein: CASSTGTLEGYGYTF.

The chain joins TRBV5-6 to TRBJ2-3; 7 positions agree with TRBD1. Germline V gene sequence: CDR1 SGHDT, CDR2 YYEEEE. The V segment lost 4 bases and the J segment 13 bases; nucleotides outside the gene matches: 9. This CDR3 contains 12 residues. The CDR3 here is CASSQDRHIEYF. CDR3 nucleotide sequence: TGTGCCAGCAGCCAGGACAGGCATATAGAGTATTTT.

This clone has a single count. This chain connects TRBV4-3 to TRBJ2-2, with D possibly being TRBD2 (6 bases). The CDR3 extends over 16 amino acids. Trimming stripped 5 bases from V and 5 bases from J, with 18 bases between. The germline gives CDR1 LGHNA, CDR2 YSLEER. CDR3 sequence (DNA): TGCGCCAGCAGCAGTTTTGGGAGGCTAGCGACCGGGGAGCTGTTTTTT. Translation gives CASSSFGRLATGELFF.

The rearrangement joins TRBV19 to TRBJ1-2; 10 bases match TRBD1. Germline V lookup: CDR1 LNHDA, CDR2 SQIVND (reference sequence). The CDR3 runs 14 residues. J was trimmed by 8 bases and V by 1 base; bases with no gene match: 4. The CDR3 here is CASSIVTGGGGYTF. The CDR3 DNA follows: TGTGCCAGTAGTATAGTGACAGGGGGCGGCGGCTACACCTTC.

This clone was observed a few times. The chain combines TRBV7-2 with TRBJ2-7, with D possibly being TRBD2 (5 bases). Germline assignment: CDR1 SGHTA and CDR2 FQGNSA. The ends were cut back, 8 bases at V and 2 bases at J, with 16 bases in the middle. CDR3 size: 14 residues. CDR3 sequence reads: CASGLGLPPYEQYF. The DNA for the CDR3 is TGTGCCAGCGGACTCGGGCTCCCCCCCTACGAGCAGTACTTC.

This chain uses TRBV29-1 with TRBJ2-1; TRBD1 matches at 7 bases. The V segment lost 7 bases and the J segment 6 bases; nucleotides outside the gene matches: 9. Germline values: CDR1 SQVTM, CDR2 ANQGSEA. This CDR3 contains 13 residues. The CDR3 spells CSDRTGPLNEQFF. The CDR3 DNA is TGCAGCGACCGGACAGGACCCCTCAATGAGCAGTTCTTC.

The chain joins TRBV9 to TRBJ2-7; 7 nucleotides agree with TRBD2. The CDR3 spans 13 residues. Germline values: CDR1 SGDLS, CDR2 YYNGEE. Germline trimming cut 0 bases from V and 4 bases from J; bases unmatched to any gene: 1. The CDR3: CASSVGTSYEQYF. The CDR3 DNA sequence: TGTGCCAGCAGCGTAGGGACTAGTTACGAGCAGTACTTC.

As DNA, the CDR3 is TGCGCCAGCAACTGGCAGGGGGACACCGGGGAGCTGTTTTTT. Protein product: CASNWQGDTGELFF. The chain couples TRBV5-1 to TRBJ2-2; 7 bases agree with TRBD1. The germline CDR1 and CDR2 sequences are SGHRS and YFSETQ. V trimming: 6 bases; J trimming: 3 bases; junction bases outside the gene matches: 5. CDR3 length: 14 residues.

This clone has a single count. The CDR3 reads CARLGTNTEAFF. CDR3 nucleotide sequence: TGTGCTCGTTTAGGAACGAACACTGAAGCTTTCTTT. This chain links TRBV28 with TRBJ1-1; no clear D. There are 12 residues in the CDR3. Germline V gene sequence: CDR1 MDHEN, CDR2 SYDVKM. Drawing the rest from reference TRBV28 and TRBJ1-1, the complete variable domain is DVKVTQSSRYLVKRTGEKVFLECVQDMDHENMFWYRQDPGLGLRLIYFSYDVKMKEKGDIPEGYSVSREKKERFSLILESASTNQTSMYLCARLGTNTEAFFGQGTRLTVV.

The chain is built from TRBV19 and TRBJ2-5; 7 nucleotides align to TRBD2. The CDR3 runs to 16 residues. The germline gives CDR1 LNHDA, CDR2 SQIVND (reference sequence). Trimming took 2 bases from V and 4 from J; bases not matched to a gene: 10. The CDR3: CASSITWGGNRETQYF. CDR3 nucleotide sequence: TGTGCCAGTAGTATAACGTGGGGGGGGAACAGAGAGACCCAGTACTTC.